These T cell receptor beta chains were read from a single sample in a study of blood T cell repertoires in COVID-19. TCRdb keeps only in-frame clones here, not all; method: immunoSEQ multiplex PCR. Counted here are about 61,000 clones, approximately 88% occurring once; the ten biggest clones make up under 4.5%. Sequencing was done on a sample of peripheral blood. Receptors originate from a human donor in a cohort sampled during active COVID-19. The CDR3 runs from the conserved cysteine through the conserved F or W. The order of the fields is J gene, clone size, D gene, CDR3 length, V gene, CDR3 protein, CDR3 DNA. D genes are given only for firm matches. Some rows have no size entry. The others give once, few or many, or a class for an expanded clone.

>TRBJ2-7|NA|NA|13|TRBV7-9
CASSPGTSYEQYF
TGTGCCAGCAGCCCAGGGACATCCTACGAGCAGTACTTC
>TRBJ2-5|NA|TRBD1|14|TRBV2
CASSDDTGGQEKYF
TGTGCCAGCAGTGACGACACAGGGGGCCAAGAGAAGTACTTC
>TRBJ2-3|once|NA|12|TRBV12-3/TRBV12-4
CASSLSTDTQYF
TGTGCCAGCAGTCTATCCACAGATACGCAGTATTTT
>TRBJ2-5|NA|TRBD2|14|TRBV29-1
CSTTSGGAQETQYF
TGCAGCACTACTAGCGGGGGGGCCCAAGAGACCCAGTACTTC
>TRBJ2-7|NA|TRBD1|15|TRBV13
CASSLLGQGFAEQYF
TGTGCCAGCAGCTTATTGGGACAGGGGTTTGCCGAGCAGTACTTC
>TRBJ2-1|NA|TRBD1|14|TRBV30
CAWGLGTGQNEQFF
TGTGCCTGGGGACTCGGGACAGGGCAAAATGAGCAGTTCTTC
>TRBJ1-2|few|NA|10|TRBV20-1
CSARDRGYTF
TGCAGTGCTAGAGACAGGGGCTACACCTTC
>TRBJ2-7|once|TRBD1|15|TRBV6-5
CASRLPGQGAYEQYF
TGTGCCAGCAGGCTCCCGGGACAGGGGGCCTACGAGCAGTACTTC
>TRBJ2-1|NA|NA|13|TRBV5-4
CASSSGNDNEQFF
TGTGCCAGCAGCTCGGGGAACGACAATGAGCAGTTCTTC
>TRBJ2-1|NA|NA|11|TRBV2
CASSPSNEQFF
TGTGCCAGCAGTCCGAGTAATGAGCAGTTCTTC
>TRBJ2-5|NA|TRBD2|15|TRBV9
CASSQDGAGMETQYF
TGTGCCAGCAGCCAAGACGGAGCGGGAATGGAGACCCAGTACTTC
>TRBJ1-5|NA|NA|13|TRBV12-3/TRBV12-4
CASSLQAHQPQHF
TGTGCCAGCAGTTTGCAGGCGCACCAGCCCCAGCATTTT
>TRBJ1-2|NA|NA|13|TRBV12-5
CASGLVRGNGYTF
TGTGCTAGTGGTTTGGTACGGGGAAATGGCTACACCTTC
>TRBJ1-3|NA|TRBD1|18|TRBV6-2/TRBV6-3
CASSLTAGQERSGNTIYF
TGTGCCAGCAGCCTGACGGCCGGACAGGAGAGATCTGGAAACACCATATATTTT
>TRBJ1-2|NA|NA|13|TRBV30
CAWSSGIPYGYTF
TGTGCCTGGAGTTCGGGGATACCCTATGGCTACACCTTC
>TRBJ2-1|NA|TRBD2|15|TRBV7-2
CASSLGAGANNEQFF
TGTGCCAGCAGCTTAGGAGCGGGAGCAAATAATGAGCAGTTCTTC
>TRBJ1-2|NA|NA|14|TRBV30
CAWSKVGPEYGYTF
TGTGCCTGGAGTAAGGTGGGGCCGGAATATGGCTACACCTTC
>TRBJ1-1|NA|NA|12|TRBV3-1/TRBV3-2
CASSRGDTEAFF
TGTGCCAGCAGCCGGGGGGACACTGAAGCTTTCTTT
>TRBJ1-2|NA|TRBD1|13|TRBV14
CASSPGGSYGYTF
TGTGCCAGCAGCCCAGGGGGATCTTACGGCTACACCTTC
>TRBJ1-1|NA|TRBD1|14|TRBV5-4
CASSLSGQGAEAFF
TGTGCCAGCAGCTTGTCTGGACAGGGGGCTGAAGCTTTCTTT